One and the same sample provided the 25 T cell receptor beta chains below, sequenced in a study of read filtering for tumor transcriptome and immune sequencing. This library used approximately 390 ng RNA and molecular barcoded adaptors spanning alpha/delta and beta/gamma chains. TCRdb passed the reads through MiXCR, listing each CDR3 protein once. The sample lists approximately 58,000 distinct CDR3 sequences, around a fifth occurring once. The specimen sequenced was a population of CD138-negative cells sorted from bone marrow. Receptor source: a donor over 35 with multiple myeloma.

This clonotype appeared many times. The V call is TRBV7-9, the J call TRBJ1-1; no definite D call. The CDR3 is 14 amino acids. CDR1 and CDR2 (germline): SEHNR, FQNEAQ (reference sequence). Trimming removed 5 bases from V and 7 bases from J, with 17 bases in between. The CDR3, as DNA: TGTGCCAGCAGCCCGCACCCTCCCCGGGGTGAAGCTTTCTTT. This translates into CASSPHPPRGEAFF.

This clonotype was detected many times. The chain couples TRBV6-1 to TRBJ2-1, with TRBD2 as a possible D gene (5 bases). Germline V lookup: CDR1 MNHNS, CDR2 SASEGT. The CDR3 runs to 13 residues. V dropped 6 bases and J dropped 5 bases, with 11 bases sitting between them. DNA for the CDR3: TGTGCCAGCAGCCGGGGAAGTCACAATGAGCAGTTCTTC. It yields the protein CASSRGSHNEQFF.

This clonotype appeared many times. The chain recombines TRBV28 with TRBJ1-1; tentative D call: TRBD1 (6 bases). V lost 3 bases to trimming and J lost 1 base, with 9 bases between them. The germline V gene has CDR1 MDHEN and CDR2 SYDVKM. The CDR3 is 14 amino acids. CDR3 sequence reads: CASSLGGSNTEAFF. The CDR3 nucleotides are TGTGCCAGCAGTTTGGGGGGCTCGAACACTGAAGCTTTCTTT.

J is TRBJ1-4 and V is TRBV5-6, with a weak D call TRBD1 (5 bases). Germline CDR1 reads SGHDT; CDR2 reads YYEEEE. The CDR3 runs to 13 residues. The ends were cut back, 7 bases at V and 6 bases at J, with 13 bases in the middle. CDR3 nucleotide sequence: TGTGCCAGCCAGGGTAATCTAGATGAAAAACTGTTTTTT. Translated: CASQGNLDEKLFF.

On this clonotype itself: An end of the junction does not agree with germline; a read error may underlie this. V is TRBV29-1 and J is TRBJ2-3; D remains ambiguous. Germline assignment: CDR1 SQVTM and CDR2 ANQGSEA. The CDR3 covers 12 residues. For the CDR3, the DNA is TGCAGCGTTCACATGATCACAGACACGCAGTATTTT. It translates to CSVHMITDTQYF.

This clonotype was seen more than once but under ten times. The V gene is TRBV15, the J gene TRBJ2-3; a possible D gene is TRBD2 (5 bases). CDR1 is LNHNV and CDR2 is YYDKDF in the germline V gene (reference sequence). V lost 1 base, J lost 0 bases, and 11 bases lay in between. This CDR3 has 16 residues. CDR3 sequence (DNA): TGTGCCACCAGCAGAGGACGGGAACTAAGCACAGATACGCAGTATTTT. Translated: CATSRGRELSTDTQYF.

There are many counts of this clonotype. CDR3 sequence reads: CASSMGRERRDEQFF. The CDR3 DNA follows: TGCGCCAGCAGCATGGGACGGGAACGGCGGGATGAGCAGTTCTTC. The chain joins TRBV5-1 to TRBJ2-1, with D possibly called TRBD1 or TRBD2 (5 bases each). CDR3 size: 15 residues. CDR1 and CDR2 (germline): SGHRS, YFSETQ. Trimming shortened V by 4 bases and J by 8 bases, and 19 bases separated the two germline ends.

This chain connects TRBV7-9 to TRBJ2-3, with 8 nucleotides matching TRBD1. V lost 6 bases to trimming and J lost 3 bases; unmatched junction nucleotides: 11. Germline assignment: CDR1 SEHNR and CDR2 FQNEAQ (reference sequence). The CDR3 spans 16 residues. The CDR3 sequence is CASRPPQGAGTDTQYF. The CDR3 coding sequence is TGTGCCAGCAGACCGCCGCAGGGGGCGGGAACAGATACGCAGTATTTT.

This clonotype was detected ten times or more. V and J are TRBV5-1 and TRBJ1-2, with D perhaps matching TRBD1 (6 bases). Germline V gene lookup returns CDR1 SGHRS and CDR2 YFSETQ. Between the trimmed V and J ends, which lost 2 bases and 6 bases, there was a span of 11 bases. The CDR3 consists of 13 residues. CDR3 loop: CASSLQGPNGYTF. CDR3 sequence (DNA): TGCGCCAGCAGCTTACAGGGTCCAAATGGCTACACCTTC.

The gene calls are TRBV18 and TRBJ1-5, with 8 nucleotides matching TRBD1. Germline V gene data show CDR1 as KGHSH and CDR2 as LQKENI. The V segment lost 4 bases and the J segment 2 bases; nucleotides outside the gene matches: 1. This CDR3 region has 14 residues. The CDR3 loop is CASSQTGGNQPQHF. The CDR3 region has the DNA TGTGCCAGCTCACAGACAGGGGGCAATCAGCCCCAGCATTTT.

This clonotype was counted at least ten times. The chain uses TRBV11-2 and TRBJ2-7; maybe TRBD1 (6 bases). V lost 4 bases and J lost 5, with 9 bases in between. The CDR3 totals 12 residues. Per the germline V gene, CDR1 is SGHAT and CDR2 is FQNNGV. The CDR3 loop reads CASSSQGNEQYF. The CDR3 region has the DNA TGTGCCAGCAGCTCACAGGGCAACGAGCAGTACTTC.

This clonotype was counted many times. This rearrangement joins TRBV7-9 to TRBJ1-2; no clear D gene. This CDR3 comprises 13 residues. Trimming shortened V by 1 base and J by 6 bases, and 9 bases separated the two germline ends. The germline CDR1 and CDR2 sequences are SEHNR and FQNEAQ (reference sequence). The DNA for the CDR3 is TGTGCCAGCAGCTTAGTTAACGAGAATGGCTACACCTTC. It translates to CASSLVNENGYTF.

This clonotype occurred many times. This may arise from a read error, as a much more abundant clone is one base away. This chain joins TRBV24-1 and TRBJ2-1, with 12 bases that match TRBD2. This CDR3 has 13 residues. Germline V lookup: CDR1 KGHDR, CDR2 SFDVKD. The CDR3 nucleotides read TGTGCCGCAGGGACTAGCGGGCTCAATGAGCAGCTCTTC. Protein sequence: CAAGTSGLNEQLF.

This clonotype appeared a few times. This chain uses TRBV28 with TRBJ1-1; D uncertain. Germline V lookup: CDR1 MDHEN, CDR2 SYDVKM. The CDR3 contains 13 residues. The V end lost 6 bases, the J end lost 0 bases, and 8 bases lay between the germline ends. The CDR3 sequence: CASRGTVNTEAFF. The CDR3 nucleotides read TGTGCCAGCAGGGGTACAGTGAACACTGAAGCTTTCTTT.

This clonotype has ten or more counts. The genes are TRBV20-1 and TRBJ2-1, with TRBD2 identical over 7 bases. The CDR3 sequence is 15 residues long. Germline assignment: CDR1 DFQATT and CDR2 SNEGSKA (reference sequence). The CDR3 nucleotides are TGCAGGCCGACCTCGTCCAGCGGGGCCTACAATGAGCAGTTCTTC. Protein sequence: CRPTSSSGAYNEQFF.

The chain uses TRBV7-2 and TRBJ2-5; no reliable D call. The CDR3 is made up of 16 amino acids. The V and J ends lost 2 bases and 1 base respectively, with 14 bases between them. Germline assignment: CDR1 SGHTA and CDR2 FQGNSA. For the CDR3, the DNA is TGTGCCAGCAGCTTAAGGCCTAGGCCTCTCCAAGAGACCCAGTACTTC. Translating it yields CASSLRPRPLQETQYF.

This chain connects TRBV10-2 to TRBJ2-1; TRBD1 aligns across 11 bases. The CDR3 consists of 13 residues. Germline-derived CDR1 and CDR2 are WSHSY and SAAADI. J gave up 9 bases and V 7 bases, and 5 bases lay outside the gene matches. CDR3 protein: CASTGTGGSEQFF. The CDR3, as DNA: TGCGCCAGCACCGGGACAGGGGGAAGTGAGCAGTTCTTC.

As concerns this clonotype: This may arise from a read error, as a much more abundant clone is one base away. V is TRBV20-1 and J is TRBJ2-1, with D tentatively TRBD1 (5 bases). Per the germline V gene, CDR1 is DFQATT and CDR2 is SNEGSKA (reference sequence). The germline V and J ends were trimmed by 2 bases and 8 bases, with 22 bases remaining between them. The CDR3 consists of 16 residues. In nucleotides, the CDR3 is TGCAGTGCTAGATCTGACAGATACCGCGAATTCCATGAGCAGTTCTTC. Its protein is CSARSDRYREFHEQFF.

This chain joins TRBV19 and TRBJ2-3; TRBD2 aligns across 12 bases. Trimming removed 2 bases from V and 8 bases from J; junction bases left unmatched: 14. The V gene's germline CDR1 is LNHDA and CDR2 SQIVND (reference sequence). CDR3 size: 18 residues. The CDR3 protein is CASSILGRLAGEEGTQYF. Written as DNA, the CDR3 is TGTGCCAGTAGTATACTTGGTAGACTAGCGGGAGAGGAAGGTACGCAGTATTTT.

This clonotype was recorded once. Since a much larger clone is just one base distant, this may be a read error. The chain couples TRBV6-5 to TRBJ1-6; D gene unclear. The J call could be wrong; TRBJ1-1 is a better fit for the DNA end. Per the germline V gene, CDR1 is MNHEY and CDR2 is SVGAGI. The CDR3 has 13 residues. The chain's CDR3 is CANSYSYATEAFF. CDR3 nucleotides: TGTGCCAACAGTTACTCTTACGCAACTGAAGCTTTCTTT.

The CDR3 is CSIRDTTGYNEQFF. In nucleotides, the CDR3 is TGCAGCATTCGGGACACGACAGGGTACAATGAGCAGTTCTTC. The chain is built from TRBV29-1 and TRBJ2-1, with TRBD1 identical over 7 bases. Germline CDR1 SQVTM, CDR2 ANQGSEA. The length of the CDR3 is 14 residues. The ends lost 8 bases at V and 4 bases at J; junction bases unmatched: 11.

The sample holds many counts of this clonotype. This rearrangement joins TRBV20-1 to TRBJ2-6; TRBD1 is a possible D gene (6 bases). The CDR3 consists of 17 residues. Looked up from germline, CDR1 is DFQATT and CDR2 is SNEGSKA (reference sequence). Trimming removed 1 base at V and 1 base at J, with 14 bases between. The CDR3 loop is CSARGTGYSSGANVLTF. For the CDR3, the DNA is TGCAGTGCTAGAGGAACAGGGTATTCGTCTGGGGCCAACGTCCTGACTTTC.

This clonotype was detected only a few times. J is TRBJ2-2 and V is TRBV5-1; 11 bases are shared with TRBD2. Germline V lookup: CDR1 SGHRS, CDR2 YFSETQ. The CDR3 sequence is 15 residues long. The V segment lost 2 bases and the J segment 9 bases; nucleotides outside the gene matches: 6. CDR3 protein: CASSLSTSGSRELFF. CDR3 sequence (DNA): TGCGCCAGCAGCTTATCTACTAGCGGGAGTCGGGAGCTGTTTTTT.

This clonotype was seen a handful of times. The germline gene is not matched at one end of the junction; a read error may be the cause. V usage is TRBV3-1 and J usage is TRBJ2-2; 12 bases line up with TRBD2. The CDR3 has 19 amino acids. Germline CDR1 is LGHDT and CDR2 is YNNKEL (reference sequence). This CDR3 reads CASSQIRPSGRVNAGELFF. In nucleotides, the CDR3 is TGTGCCAGCAGCCAAATTAGACCTAGCGGGAGGGTGAACGCCGGGGAGCTGTTTTTT.

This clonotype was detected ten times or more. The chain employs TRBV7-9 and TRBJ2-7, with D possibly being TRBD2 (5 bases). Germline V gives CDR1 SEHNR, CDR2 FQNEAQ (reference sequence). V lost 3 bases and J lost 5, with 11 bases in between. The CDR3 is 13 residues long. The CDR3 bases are TGTGCCAGCAGCTTCCGGGGAATGGACGAGCAGTACTTC. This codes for CASSFRGMDEQYF.